The present entry profiles one TCR beta chain with its context. This clone appeared a single time. Its target antigen remains unknown. Qualities for individual bases were not recorded, and no much larger clone is one base off. The cohort comprised more than 550 healthy bone marrow donors. At the time of sampling, all cohort members were nominally healthy, though unrecorded immune exposures were likely present. The donor tested CMV seropositive and was one of the 289 seropositive cohort members. Each donor provided a peripheral blood sample, and peripheral blood mononuclear cells were used for TCR beta sequencing. The Qiagen DNeasy Blood Extraction Kit was used to extract genomic DNA from the blood cell samples. Library creation used the immunoSEQ multiplex PCR assay. For the multiplex PCR, a mixture combining 60 forward primers for TCR Vbeta segments and 13 reverse primers for TCR Jbeta segments was used. A multiplex PCR assay on genomic DNA amplified the CDR3 region of rearranged TCR beta genes. The Illumina HiSeq System was used to sequence the amplified TCR beta libraries as 87-base-pair reads. The authors' analysis ran thus. A later analysis counted tens of millions of unique TCR beta chains across the 690 or so repertoires, and some 11 million of these chains were shared by at least two donors. Raw reads were error-corrected and collapsed into unique sequences with a nearest-neighbor algorithm that merged closely related sequences to remove PCR and sequencing errors. V, D and J gene segments were assigned by aligning CDR3 sequences to IMGT reference sequences. For a sequence to be retained, at least a six-nucleotide match to both a V gene segment and a J gene segment was required. A rearrangement counted as productive if the CDR3 had no stop codons and remained in frame with V and J, and every other rearrangement counted as non-productive. Following IMGT convention, CDR3 was defined as the stretch from the second conserved V-encoded cysteine to the conserved J-encoded phenylalanine. The earlier analysis of 587 of the donors excluded any sequence lacking an unambiguous match to a single V gene segment. An earlier analysis of a few hundred of the donors called V segments functional above 56.7% productive rearrangements and segregating when the between-donor standard deviation exceeded 5%. A statistical classification framework was built for diagnosing cytomegalovirus status from the catalog of TCR beta chain sequences. In a later analysis, V and J genes were assigned by comparing TCR nucleotide sequences against IMGT/GENE-DB human TR gene sequences. A later analysis assigned CDR3 sequences and most-parsimonious VDJ recombination scenarios with the TCRdist pipeline. In a later analysis, each TCR beta chain was defined by its CDR3 amino acid sequence together with its V-gene family, and reads lacking a unique V-gene family were excluded. As a way to deal with suspected cross-contamination and a sequencing artifact, a later analysis dropped approximately 570 nucleotide sequences that were highly shared and had low generation probability. For each public chain, a later analysis derived a clonal expansion index from normalized ranks of inferred template counts within each repertoire. Generation probabilities in a later analysis came from a VDJ recombination model fitted to out-of-frame rearrangements, and those results were checked against IGoR. In a later analysis, TCR-TCR, TCR-HLA and TCR-CMV co-occurrence was scored with hypergeometric tests, and a repertoire-size bias correction was applied to TCR pairs. A later analysis estimated false discovery rates by permuting HLA or CMV assignments 20 times. In a later analysis, co-occurring TCRs were grouped with DBSCAN, and TCRdist sequence similarity was added when clustering was performed within HLA-allele-positive subsets. Repertoires with fewer than 30,000 or more than 120,000 public chains, plus five repertoires with anomalous nucleotide sharing, were excluded from co-occurrence clustering. TCRdb holds this immuneACCESS table with in-frame rearrangements only. Some clones are missing; in checked studies, unresolved V genes explain under half, and the rest has no known cause. V, J and clone size derive from that table, while D and trimming were established from the DNA sequence. This sample lists 90,000 to 110,000 clones; approximately 76% were detected once. The ten largest clones represent 7.7% of the sample.

V is clipped by 6 bases and J by 3 bases, and the sequence between their germline boundaries is 8 bases long. From cysteine to phenylalanine, the CDR3 is 13 amino acids long. The sequence is cut down to CDR3 DNA, 39 bases in frame from base 1. The germline V gene (reference sequence) yields MNHEY for CDR1 and SMNVEV for CDR2. The record originates from a study of cytomegalovirus exposure and HLA in healthy donors (dated by TCRdb to between 2016 and 2019). In terms of the full investigation: An earlier analysis of around 600 of the donors reported approximately 290 Gb of sequence data and 117 million unique TCR beta sequences from 150 million to 200 million T cells. An early release covering approximately 600 HLA-typed donors comprised around 300 gigabases of sequencing data and around 86 million unique TCR sequences. Of the roughly 400 genotyped donors, more than 75% were placed in the genetic ancestry cluster associated with self-reported Caucasian donors. The study aimed to test whether cataloging public T cell receptors could reveal signatures of past pathogen exposure. The study used immunosequencing to profile the T cell repertoires of hundreds of subjects and linked those repertoires to cytomegalovirus serostatus. A separate validation cohort of about 110 different subjects was used in addition to the approximately 610-subject first cohort. To predict cytomegalovirus infection status, the study brought together high-throughput TCR immunosequencing, statistical association of individual TCRs with disease status, and machine learning. To study patterns of TCR occurrence, a later analysis re-analyzed previously published TCR beta repertoires from 500 to 850 donors and added high-resolution HLA genotyping. The later analysis used no new phenotypic data to find candidate immune exposures, relying instead on TCR beta sequences and their occurrence across donors. In an earlier analysis of 500 to 650 of the donors, high-throughput TCR beta sequencing was used to judge whether each TCR beta V gene segment behaved as functional or pseudogenic. Donor age, sex, ethnicity and CMV serostatus were compiled alongside the repertoire data. In a later genetic analysis, genome-wide SNP genotypes for about 65% of the roughly 670 donors were used, and that subset was treated as a discovery cohort. All discovery cohort repertoires had been generated on a single sequencing platform. Class I and class II HLA loci were covered by the typing at four-digit resolution. Typing coverage differed by locus: A, B, C, DRB1 and DQB1 were typed in about 620-630 donors, DQA1 in 522, DPA1 in 600 to 610, and DPB1 in 472. Roughly 5 DR-DQ haplotypes were handled as single units for association and clustering, since linkage in the cohort was strong. Among roughly 400 genotyped donors of the cohort, an average of approximately 240,000 unique TCR beta nucleotide sequences was sequenced per donor, of which approximately 19% were non-productive. Broad study findings and their caveats: In both the original and validation cohorts, the classifier was reported to diagnose cytomegalovirus status with high specificity and sensitivity. The study gave a list of 150 to 200 TCR beta chains associated with cytomegalovirus. In an earlier analysis of a few hundred of the donors, most TCR beta V segments were observed in productive rearrangements about 87% or about 30% of the time, broadly matching IMGT annotations. Because some donors lacked HLA typing at each locus, the association tests relied only on the typed subset. Correlated functional status among segregating V segments might reflect linkage disequilibrium, but an unknown experimental factor could not be ruled out. A few of the identified cytomegalovirus-associated TCR beta chains were confirmed in vitro to be specific for cytomegalovirus antigens. Assigning TCR associations to individual alleles was difficult when HLA alleles, especially DR and DQ, strongly co-occurred. V-gene and J-gene trimming of TCR beta chains was associated with a missense DCLRE1C variant in a later genetic analysis, and the association was replicated in an independent cohort. A cluster of highly shared sequence variants was judged likely to be a technical artifact of the sequencing pipeline. The authors suggested that the approach could potentially be extended to other disease states and immunological phenotypes. Some IMGT-functional V segments, including TRBV6-2 and TRBV6-3, could not be told apart with the 87-base-pair reads, so those segments were excluded. Roughly uniform sequencing depth across donors was assumed in presence/absence analyses, although this assumption may not hold. According to a later genetic analysis, donors in an Asian-associated ancestry cluster had fewer N-insertions in productive TCRs than the approximately 650-donor mean. According to a later analysis, parvovirus B19, influenza, CMV and Epstein-Barr virus appeared linked to several top co-occurrence clusters. A later analysis associated about 17,000 TCR beta sequences with specific HLA alleles at a false discovery rate of 0.05. In a later analysis, the rate of TCR association differed among HLA loci, with DRB1 alleles having the most associated TCRs and HLA-C alleles having the fewest. CMV serostatus was the only immune exposure information available for the cohort. Across donors, most TCR sequences were observed very rarely, whereas some public TCRs were present in many individuals. A further reported finding was that TCR beta sequences accurately predicted the HLA-A and HLA-B alleles for most subjects in the first cohort. In a later analysis, HLA-associated TCR beta chains showed more clonal expansion and lower generation probabilities than non-associated chains that were equally common. In this cohort, only TCR beta chains were sequenced, and detectable features were limited by the absence of alpha or paired-chain data. In a later analysis, most CMV-associated TCR beta chains were found to appear HLA-restricted, with HLA associations seemingly driven largely by CMV exposure. The earlier analysis of approximately 560 of the donors excluded over 15 rarely observed V segments, including chromosome 9 orphons, because counts were too low.

This clonotype was obtained from a woman aged 45-65 years in good health and CMV-seropositive. The rearranged chain carries TRBV27 and TRBJ1-4, with the identity of the D gene unclear. The specimen sequenced was PBMCs. The encoded CDR3 is CASRSRSNEKLFF. The bases read TGTGCCAGCAGAAGTCGGTCTAATGAAAAACTGTTTTTT.